This record covers a single TCR beta chain. What it binds is unknown. Antigen-specific CD4+ T cells were expanded (with viral peptide pools) by the ViraFEST assay ahead of sequencing. Having been cultured for approximately ten days, the cells underwent CD4+ T cell isolation. Prior SARS-CoV-2 infection was absent in the vaccine recipients, as shown by negative nucleocapsid antibodies. The sample is drawn from a study of vaccination effects on CD4 cells after COVID-19. This table comes from immunoSEQ multiplex PCR, and its TCRdb copy is limited to in-frame clones, with some not included. The data show tens of thousands of clones, roughly 74% seen once. Germline V gene data show CDR1 as SGHAT and CDR2 as FQNNGV. V dropped 5 bases and J dropped 0 bases, with 13 bases sitting between them. This CDR3 is 16 amino acids long.

Sequencing used CD4+ T cells from PBMCs cultured with SARS-CoV-2 spike peptides, obtained before COVID-19 vaccination. This TCR derives from a human donor who received a COVID-19 vaccine. The genes are TRBV11-2 and TRBJ1-4; tentatively, D is TRBD1 (6 bases). DNA of the CDR3: TGTGCCAGCAGCCGAGGACAGTCCTCAACTAATGAAAAACTGTTTTTT. As protein: CASSRGQSSTNEKLFF.